Below are 10 T cell receptor beta chains sequenced from a single sample in a study of blood T cell repertoires in COVID-19. Profiling relied on immunoSEQ multiplex PCR, and the TCRdb table lists in-frame clones only, not all of them. The sample includes under 90,000 clones, roughly 80% of them seen just once. The sequencing input was peripheral blood. The receptors shown here come from an elderly woman with active or convalescent COVID-19.

The J gene is TRBJ2-3, the V gene TRBV4-2; tentatively, D is TRBD2 (5 bases). V lost 1 base and J lost 10, with 12 bases in between. This CDR3 region has 13 residues. The germline gives CDR1 LGHNA, CDR2 YNFKEQ. The CDR3 loop is CASSQGSRTAQYF. In DNA form, the CDR3 reads TGTGCCAGCAGCCAAGGATCACGGACTGCGCAGTATTTT.

This chain joins TRBV11-2 and TRBJ1-3, with D perhaps TRBD1 (6 bases). V was pared by 5 bases and J by 4 bases, with 15 bases between. CDR1 SGHAT and CDR2 FQNNGV come from the germline V gene. CDR3 length: 15 amino acids. In DNA form, the CDR3 reads TGTGCCAGCAGCCAAAGAAGGACAGTCGGAAACACCATATATTTT. Protein product: CASSQRRTVGNTIYF.

V gene TRBV25-1 combines with J gene TRBJ2-1; the D gene is possibly TRBD1 (6 bases). Germline assignment: CDR1 MGHDK and CDR2 SYGVNS. The CDR3 contains 13 residues. Trimming removed 1 base at V and 9 bases at J, with 10 bases between. As DNA, the CDR3 is TGTGCCAGCAGTGAATTGAGGGGGAGTGAGCAGTTCTTC. Translated, it gives CASSELRGSEQFF.

There are a few counts of this clone. This chain connects TRBV5-1 to TRBJ2-7; maybe TRBD1 (6 bases). CDR1 is SGHRS and CDR2 is YFSETQ in the germline V gene. CDR3 length: 14 amino acids. The V end lost 0 bases, the J end lost 5 bases, and 12 bases lay between the germline ends. The CDR3 loop reads CASSLDRAIDEQYF. CDR3 bases: TGCGCCAGCAGCTTGGACAGGGCCATCGACGAGCAGTACTTC.

The V and J genes are TRBV7-9 and TRBJ1-1; D remains unclear. This CDR3 comprises 14 residues. The ends were cut back, 4 bases at V and 0 bases at J, with 9 bases in the middle. Germline CDR1 SEHNR, CDR2 FQNEAQ (reference sequence). This chain's CDR3 is CASSSTQMNTEAFF. The CDR3 DNA reads as TGTGCCAGCAGCTCGACTCAAATGAACACTGAAGCTTTCTTT.

This chain links TRBV10-3 with TRBJ1-5, with D maybe TRBD1 (5 bases). This CDR3 is built from 13 residues. Trimming removed 7 bases from V and 3 bases from J, with 10 bases in between. CDR1 is ENHRY, CDR2 SYGVKD, per germline. This CDR3 is CAITQGNNQPQHF. CDR3 nucleotides: TGTGCCATCACGCAGGGAAACAATCAGCCCCAGCATTTT.

In this sample, this clone turned up a few times. This chain uses TRBV19 with TRBJ1-5, with no clear D. The CDR3 consists of 13 residues. The germline gives CDR1 LNHDA, CDR2 SQIVND (reference sequence). The V gene lost 5 bases and the J gene lost 3 bases, with 8 bases spanning the gap. Here the CDR3 DNA reads TGTGCCAGTAGTTCCCAAATCAATCAGCCCCAGCATTTT. Translated, it gives CASSSQINQPQHF.

The chain is built from TRBV30 and TRBJ2-3; 8 bases are a match to TRBD2. Looked up from germline, CDR1 is GTSNPN and CDR2 is SVGIG (reference sequence). The CDR3 totals 14 residues. V was clipped by 0 bases and J by 1 base; unmatched bases: 0. The CDR3 protein is CAWSVAGGTDTQYF. The CDR3 bases are TGTGCCTGGAGTGTAGCGGGGGGCACAGATACGCAGTATTTT. Together with reference TRBV30 and TRBJ2-3, the CDR3 gives the full variable domain: SQTIHQWPATLVQPVGSPLSLECTVEGTSNPNLYWYRQAAGRGLQLLFYSVGIGQISSEVPQNLSASRPQDRQFILSSKKLLLSDSGFYLCAWSVAGGTDTQYFGPGTRLTVL.

The gene calls are TRBV4-1 and TRBJ2-7; 11 bases map to TRBD2. The CDR3 sequence is 15 residues long. After removal of 4 bases from V and 2 bases from J, the junction contained 4 bases not matched to a gene. CDR1 MGHRA and CDR2 YSYEKL come from the germline V gene. The CDR3 sequence: CASSRGTSGTYEQYF. The CDR3 DNA follows: TGCGCCAGCAGCCGCGGGACTAGCGGAACCTACGAGCAGTACTTC.

The V call is TRBV7-3, the J call TRBJ1-1; D is undetermined. This CDR3 has 14 amino acids. CDR1 is SGHTA, CDR2 FQGTGA, per germline. V lost 1 base and J 1 base, leaving 7 bases between the germline ends. The CDR3 loop is CASSLSSGNTEAFF. CDR3 nucleotide sequence: TGTGCCAGCAGCTTAAGCTCAGGGAACACTGAAGCTTTCTTT.